These 4 T cell receptor beta chains came from one sample sequenced in a study of shared clonotypes between healthy human individuals. TCRdb's table, derived via immunoSEQ multiplex PCR, lists solely in-frame clones and lacks some. In the table there are some 380,000 clones, about 96% of which are singletons. The sample consisted of memory CD8+ T cells sorted from blood. Subset of the sample: CD45RO+ cells pooled with CCR7-negative TemRA cells. These receptors were obtained from a man aged 25-40 years in good health.

The CDR3 region has the DNA TGTGCCAGCAGTACCTACACATGGATTAATGAAAAACTGTTTTTT. Encoded protein: CASSTYTWINEKLFF. The V and J genes are TRBV28 and TRBJ1-4; D gene ambiguous. This CDR3 comprises 15 residues. V was shortened by 5 bases and J by 4 bases, with 14 bases between the two germline ends. Germline-derived CDR1 and CDR2 are MDHEN and SYDVKM.

This rearrangement joins TRBV19 to TRBJ2-3; 7 positions match TRBD1. This CDR3 has 13 amino acids. The germline V gene has CDR1 LNHDA and CDR2 SQIVND (reference sequence). The trim removed 4 bases at V and 6 bases at J, leaving 4 bases unmatched. The CDR3: CASSREQGDTQYF. The CDR3 DNA follows: TGTGCCAGTAGTAGGGAACAGGGGGATACGCAGTATTTT.

The gene calls are TRBV9 and TRBJ1-2; D ambiguous. V was shortened by 2 bases and J by 0 bases, with 8 bases between the two germline ends. Germline CDR1 SGDLS, CDR2 YYNGEE. This CDR3 is 14 amino acids long. CDR3 sequence reads: CASSVRAANYGYTF. The CDR3 DNA reads TGTGCCAGCAGCGTTAGGGCGGCTAACTATGGCTACACCTTC.

This chain uses TRBV19 with TRBJ2-1; 15 positions match TRBD2. Germline V lookup: CDR1 LNHDA, CDR2 SQIVND (reference sequence). The CDR3 is 18 amino acids. After removal of 5 bases from V and 6 bases from J, the junction contained 11 bases not matched to a gene. The CDR3 sequence is CASSLRTSGRAGGNEQFF. The CDR3 DNA reads TGTGCCAGTAGTCTTCGGACTAGCGGGAGGGCAGGGGGCAATGAGCAGTTCTTC.